This TCR beta chain was identified during a study of T-cell reconstitution after alpha-beta-depleted transplantation in children. Study results and caveats: Newly produced T cells mostly accounted for T-cell counts and diversity one year post-transplant.

Unique molecular identifiers tagged the TCRbeta library. TCRdb re-called the PCR reads through MiXCR, storing one row per CDR3 protein. The sample shows roughly 150,000 distinct CDR3 sequences, over 8.5% of them seen only once. CDR1 and CDR2 (germline): DFQATT, SNEGSKA (reference sequence). CDR3 length: 13 amino acids. Trimming took 2 bases from V and 9 from J, leaving 11 bases between them. This clonotype has at least ten counts. What it recognizes is unknown. This chain joins TRBV20-1 and TRBJ1-6; D is possibly TRBD1 (5 bases). The sequenced sample was PBMCs, obtained before TCRalphabeta/CD19-depleted stem cell transplant. The receptor's source is a boy aged 2 to 10 with acute myeloid leukemia, due to receive a stem cell transplant. The CDR3 bases are TGCAGTGCTAGACAGGGCATGAGTTCACCCCTCCACTTT. It yields the protein CSARQGMSSPLHF.